These T cell receptor beta chains were read from a single sample in a study of T-cell reconstitution after alpha-beta-depleted transplantation in children. TCRdb called the PCR reads again in MiXCR, with one record for every CDR3 protein. The data show 100,000 or so distinct CDR3 sequences, about 6% seen once. The material was PBMCs, mostly from graft donor cells, obtained 60 days after TCRalphabeta/CD19-depleted stem cell transplant. These receptors all stem from a female patient aged 2-15 years who had a stem cell transplant for Fanconi anemia, so the T cells may come from the graft donor. Both conserved end residues are part of each CDR3. D genes are given only for firm matches. A clone size is listed for some rows: how often the clone was seen (once, few, many), or a class if it is expanded.

DNA: TGTGCCAGCGGGGTTGGAAACACCATATATTTT
CDR3: CASGVGNTIYF
D: .
J: TRBJ1-3
size: many
V: TRBV6-1

DNA: TGCGCCAGCAGCTTGGATAGGGCCACTGGGGCCAACGTCCTGACTTTC
CDR3: CASSLDRATGANVLTF
D: .
J: TRBJ2-6
size: few
V: TRBV5-1

DNA: TGTGCCAGCAGCTTACGTCTAGCGGGAGTGCCCTCATACAATGAGCAGTTCTTC
CDR3: CASSLRLAGVPSYNEQFF
D: TRBD2
J: TRBJ2-1
size: many
V: TRBV11-2

DNA: TGTGCCATCAGTGACCCCGAACTAGCGAAGTTATCCCGCCTACTCGCCTACGAGCAGTACTTC
CDR3: CAISDPELAKLSRLLAYEQYF
D: TRBD2
J: TRBJ2-7
size: many
V: TRBV10-3

DNA: TGCGCCAGCAGCATGACAGGGACTGTCACCGGGGAGCTGTTTTTT
CDR3: CASSMTGTVTGELFF
D: .
J: TRBJ2-2
size: many
V: TRBV4-1

DNA: TGTGCCAGCAGTTTAGGTACTCTTTACGAGAAAGGGCTCGGGCGAGCTAACTATGGCTACACCTTC
CDR3: CASSLGTLYEKGLGRANYGYTF
D: .
J: TRBJ1-2
size: many
V: TRBV12-3/TRBV12-4

DNA: TGTGCCACCAGCAGTGGGCGGGCGCGGATGTCCTACGAGCAGTACTTC
CDR3: CATSSGRARMSYEQYF
D: .
J: TRBJ2-7
size: many
V: TRBV15

DNA: TGTGCCAGCAGCCAAGATCTTTTCGGGATGGACGGCTACACCTTC
CDR3: CASSQDLFGMDGYTF
D: .
J: TRBJ1-2
size: few
V: TRBV3-1

DNA: TGTGCTAGTGGTTTGGGGCGGGGGTCTCAAGAGACCCAGTACTTC
CDR3: CASGLGRGSQETQYF
D: TRBD2
J: TRBJ2-5
size: .
V: TRBV12-5

DNA: TGTGCCAGCAGCTTAGGAGCGGATAGCTCCTACGAGCAGTACTTC
CDR3: CASSLGADSSYEQYF
D: .
J: TRBJ2-7
size: many
V: TRBV7-3

DNA: TGCGCCAGCAGCTTGGACGGGACGAGATCTGGAAACACCATATATTTT
CDR3: CASSLDGTRSGNTIYF
D: .
J: TRBJ1-3
size: many
V: TRBV5-1

DNA: TGTGCCAGCAGCCAACTACGCCCGACCGAGCAGTTCTTC
CDR3: CASSQLRPTEQFF
D: .
J: TRBJ2-1
size: many
V: TRBV3-1

DNA: TGTGCCAGCAGCCCCTGGGGAACGAGCACTGAAGCTTTCTTT
CDR3: CASSPWGTSTEAFF
D: .
J: TRBJ1-1
size: many
V: TRBV28

DNA: TGCAGCGTTGTTGACAGTAACTCTGGAAACACCATATATTTT
CDR3: CSVVDSNSGNTIYF
D: .
J: TRBJ1-3
size: many
V: TRBV29-1

DNA: TGTGCCAGCTCACCAGCTTACGAGCAGTACTTC
CDR3: CASSPAYEQYF
D: .
J: TRBJ2-7
size: many
V: TRBV18

DNA: TGCGCCAGCAGCTTGAGAGTACCGGGAACTGAAGCTTTCTTT
CDR3: CASSLRVPGTEAFF
D: .
J: TRBJ1-1
size: many
V: TRBV5-1

DNA: TGTGCCAGCAGTTTAGGAGCGGGAGGCCAAGAGACCCAGTACTTC
CDR3: CASSLGAGGQETQYF
D: TRBD2
J: TRBJ2-5
size: many
V: TRBV12-3/TRBV12-4

DNA: TGTGCCACCAGTGACCGTGGGACTAGCGGCACAGATACGCAGTATTTT
CDR3: CATSDRGTSGTDTQYF
D: TRBD2
J: TRBJ2-3
size: many
V: TRBV24-1

DNA: TGTGCCAGCAGTTGGACTAGCGTTGAGTGGGGAGAGACCCAGTACTTC
CDR3: CASSWTSVEWGETQYF
D: TRBD2
J: TRBJ2-5
size: many
V: TRBV12-3/TRBV12-4

DNA: TGCGCCAGCAGCGAATACGTTCCAGATACGCAGTATTTT
CDR3: CASSEYVPDTQYF
D: .
J: TRBJ2-3
size: many
V: TRBV5-1

DNA: TGCGCCAGCAGTGAGTCTGTTGCCGGCACCGGGGAGCTGTTTTTT
CDR3: CASSESVAGTGELFF
D: .
J: TRBJ2-2
size: many
V: TRBV10-1

DNA: TGCGCCAGCAGCCCGAACACAGATACGCAGTATTTT
CDR3: CASSPNTDTQYF
D: .
J: TRBJ2-3
size: many
V: TRBV5-1

DNA: TGTGCCAGCAGCTTGTTTAGATCCAGGGGGTCTATCTACGAGCAGTACTTC
CDR3: CASSLFRSRGSIYEQYF
D: TRBD1
J: TRBJ2-7
size: many
V: TRBV5-5

DNA: TGTGCCAGTAGTATTAGGGCGACAGGATCCTCCTACGAGCAGTACTTC
CDR3: CASSIRATGSSYEQYF
D: .
J: TRBJ2-7
size: many
V: TRBV19

DNA: TGCAGTGCTAGGGGGAACAGGGGGTTGAGCACTGAAGCTTTCTTT
CDR3: CSARGNRGLSTEAFF
D: TRBD1
J: TRBJ1-1
size: many
V: TRBV20-1

DNA: TGTGCCAGCAGTTTATGGGTTCAGCCCCAGCATTTT
CDR3: CASSLWVQPQHF
D: .
J: TRBJ1-5
size: many
V: TRBV12-3/TRBV12-4

DNA: TGTGCCAGCAGACCGGGCTTTAACTATGGCTACACCTTC
CDR3: CASRPGFNYGYTF
D: .
J: TRBJ1-2
size: many
V: TRBV3-1

DNA: TGCGCCAGCAGCAGCCTCGTAGGAAGGGGCACAGATACGCAGTATTTT
CDR3: CASSSLVGRGTDTQYF
D: .
J: TRBJ2-3
size: few
V: TRBV5-1

DNA: TGTGCCAGCAGCTTAGATCTAGGGGCTGTTTACAATGAGCAGTTCTTC
CDR3: CASSLDLGAVYNEQFF
D: .
J: TRBJ2-1
size: many
V: TRBV11-2

DNA: TGCAGCGTCGACAGGGCCGCCGGCGGCTACACCTTC
CDR3: CSVDRAAGGYTF
D: TRBD1
J: TRBJ1-2
size: .
V: TRBV29-1

DNA: TGCGCCAGCAGCTTGACGCAGAGGGGAATGAACACTGAAGCTTTCTTT
CDR3: CASSLTQRGMNTEAFF
D: .
J: TRBJ1-1
size: many
V: TRBV5-1

DNA: TGCAGCGTTGTCAAGGACAGGGGGCTCGACGAGCAGTACTTC
CDR3: CSVVKDRGLDEQYF
D: TRBD1
J: TRBJ2-7
size: many
V: TRBV29-1

DNA: TGTGCCAGCGGACTCGTCGGGACCACAGATACGCAGTATTTT
CDR3: CASGLVGTTDTQYF
D: .
J: TRBJ2-3
size: .
V: TRBV27

DNA: TGTGCCAGCAGTGACCGATACCTGGACAGGGGGCGAGGAAGTACTGAAGCTTTCTTT
CDR3: CASSDRYLDRGRGSTEAFF
D: TRBD1
J: TRBJ1-1
size: many
V: TRBV28

DNA: TGCGCCAGCAGCCACGACCCACCACCGGGACAGGGGAACACCGGGGAGCTGTTTTTT
CDR3: CASSHDPPPGQGNTGELFF
D: TRBD1
J: TRBJ2-2
size: many
V: TRBV4-1

DNA: TGTGCCAGCAGTTATCTGGCCAGCCAAGAGACCCAGTACTTC
CDR3: CASSYLASQETQYF
D: .
J: TRBJ2-5
size: many
V: TRBV6-5

DNA: TGCGCCAGCAGCTTGGCCGGGTTTACTACCGAGCAGTACTTC
CDR3: CASSLAGFTTEQYF
D: .
J: TRBJ2-7
size: many
V: TRBV5-1

DNA: TGTGCCAGCAGCATAGACAGGTCGGTTGAGCAGTTCTTC
CDR3: CASSIDRSVEQFF
D: .
J: TRBJ2-1
size: many
V: TRBV5-6

DNA: TGCGCCAGCAGCTTGGGCAGGAACACTGAAGCTTTCTTT
CDR3: CASSLGRNTEAFF
D: .
J: TRBJ1-1
size: many
V: TRBV5-1

DNA: TGTGCCAGCTCACCCCTGGGTAGCGGGAGGTCCTACAATGAGCAGTTCTTC
CDR3: CASSPLGSGRSYNEQFF
D: TRBD2
J: TRBJ2-1
size: .
V: TRBV18

DNA: TGTGCCAGCAGTTTAGGGGGGTCGCAGTATTTT
CDR3: CASSLGGSQYF
D: .
J: TRBJ2-3
size: .
V: TRBV27

DNA: TGTGCCAGCAGCTTAGATGGGAAGTGGACAGATACGCAGTATTTT
CDR3: CASSLDGKWTDTQYF
D: .
J: TRBJ2-3
size: many
V: TRBV11-2

DNA: TGTGCCAGTAGTGCGACCGGGGGGTGGCTGTTTAGTGAGCAGTTCTTC
CDR3: CASSATGGWLFSEQFF
D: TRBD2
J: TRBJ2-1
size: .
V: TRBV19

DNA: TGTGCCAGCAGCCTTCTCGACGCCGGGGAGCTGTTTTTT
CDR3: CASSLLDAGELFF
D: .
J: TRBJ2-2
size: many
V: TRBV7-3

DNA: TGTGCCAGCGGACGGGACAGAATCTATGGCTACACCTTC
CDR3: CASGRDRIYGYTF
D: TRBD1
J: TRBJ1-2
size: few
V: TRBV28

DNA: TGTGCCAGCAGTTTTGGTGGGCTGGGCAATCAGCCCCAGCATTTT
CDR3: CASSFGGLGNQPQHF
D: .
J: TRBJ1-5
size: .
V: TRBV12-3/TRBV12-4